A single sample gave rise to the 26 T cell receptor beta chains below, sequenced in a study of Tregs in tolerant kidney transplant recipients. The data were produced by immunoSEQ multiplex PCR, yet TCRdb's version contains in-frame clones alone and is incomplete. Seen here are tens of thousands of clones, around 98% observed once, and the top ten hold 0.56%. This material consisted of CD4+ T cells from blood, taken before the transplant. These TCRs come from a human donor who received a combined kidney and bone marrow transplant.

The rearrangement joins TRBV18 to TRBJ1-5, with D unresolved. Trimming removed 3 bases from V and 0 bases from J, with 6 bases in between. Per germline, CDR1 KGHSH and CDR2 LQKENI. The CDR3 totals 14 residues. The CDR3 loop is CASSPPGSNQPQHF. The CDR3 DNA reads as TGTGCCAGCTCACCCCCCGGTAGCAATCAGCCCCAGCATTTT.

This clone came up once. The chain links TRBV15 to TRBJ1-2; the D gene is possibly TRBD1 (5 bases). There are 15 residues in the CDR3. V lost 0 bases to trimming and J lost 4 bases, with 12 bases between them. The germline CDR1 and CDR2 sequences are LNHNV and YYDKDF (reference sequence). The CDR3 protein is CATSRELTGVYGYTF. In nucleotides, the CDR3 is TGTGCCACCAGCAGAGAACTCACAGGCGTCTATGGCTACACCTTC.

The chain recombines TRBV11-2 with TRBJ1-4; D may be TRBD1 (5 bases). V lost 2 bases and J lost 2, with 9 bases in between. CDR3 length: 15 amino acids. Germline V gene lookup returns CDR1 SGHAT and CDR2 FQNNGV. The CDR3 coding sequence is TGTGCCAGCAGCTTATCGCCAGGGACTAATGAAAAACTGTTTTTT. It yields the protein CASSLSPGTNEKLFF.

This rearrangement joins TRBV4-3 to TRBJ1-1; D perhaps matches TRBD1 (5 bases). Trimming removed 3 bases from V and 5 bases from J, with 16 bases in between. This CDR3 comprises 15 residues. Germline assignment: CDR1 LGHNA and CDR2 YSLEER. Here the CDR3 reads CASSQQTPGGTEAFF. The CDR3 DNA reads as TGCGCCAGCAGCCAGCAGACACCGGGGGGGACTGAAGCTTTCTTT.

J is TRBJ1-2 and V is TRBV30; TRBD1 matches at 7 bases. Germline loops: CDR1 GTSNPN, CDR2 SVGIG (reference sequence). This CDR3 is 14 amino acids long. V was clipped by 4 bases and J by 10 bases; unmatched bases: 15. CDR3 sequence (DNA): TGTGCCTGGACAGGGGGGACTGGGTCAGATGCCTACACCTTC. It codes for CAWTGGTGSDAYTF.

The chain uses TRBV5-1 and TRBJ2-3; 12 nucleotides agree with TRBD2. V gave up 0 bases and J gave up 0 bases; unmatched junction bases: 2. The CDR3 extends over 17 amino acids. Per the germline V gene, CDR1 is SGHRS and CDR2 is YFSETQ. CDR3 amino acids: CASSLVGTSGSTDTQYF. The CDR3 DNA sequence: TGCGCCAGCAGCTTGGTAGGGACTAGCGGGAGCACAGATACGCAGTATTTT.

The chain links TRBV7-3 to TRBJ2-3; 8 bases fit TRBD1. This CDR3 has 14 residues. Germline CDR1 reads SGHTA; CDR2 reads FQGTGA. Trimming took 3 bases from V and 3 from J; bases not matched to a gene: 2. As DNA, the CDR3 is TGTGCCAGCAGCTTTGGACAGGGAACAGATACGCAGTATTTT. Translation: CASSFGQGTDTQYF.

The rearrangement uses TRBV5-1 and TRBJ1-2; 7 positions match TRBD1. The J segment lost 2 bases and the V segment lost 0 bases, leaving 7 bases of the junction unmatched. The CDR3 spans 16 residues. Germline-derived CDR1 and CDR2 are SGHRS and YFSETQ. The CDR3 region is CASSLAGGQRNYGYTF. CDR3 sequence (DNA): TGCGCCAGCAGCTTGGCCGGGGGACAGCGGAACTATGGCTACACCTTC.

This chain uses TRBV7-2 with TRBJ2-5; 7 bases fit TRBD1. V shed 2 bases and J 5 bases; nucleotides not matched to a gene: 2. CDR1 and CDR2 from the germline V gene are SGHTA and FQGNSA. The CDR3 is made up of 13 amino acids. CDR3 in DNA: TGTGCCAGCAGCTTACTCAGGGGGGAGACCCAGTACTTC. It is translated as CASSLLRGETQYF.

The CDR3 loop is CSAGQPTKLFF. The CDR3 nucleotides are TGCAGTGCCGGACAGCCGACAAAACTGTTTTTT. The chain recombines TRBV20-1 with TRBJ1-4; tentatively, D is TRBD1 (6 bases). The length of the CDR3 is 11 residues. CDR1 and CDR2 (germline): DFQATT, SNEGSKA (reference sequence). V was trimmed by 6 bases and J by 10 bases, leaving 12 bases between them.

The CDR3 region is CSVETDTSGNTIYF. In DNA form, the CDR3 reads TGCAGCGTTGAGACCGACACCTCTGGAAACACCATATATTTT. The chain couples TRBV29-1 to TRBJ1-3; D call uncertain. The germline V gene encodes CDR1 SQVTM and CDR2 ANQGSEA. The CDR3 has 14 amino acids. V shed 3 bases and J shed 0 bases, with 9 bases lying between them.

The CDR3 is CASSFLAGRTDTQYF. The CDR3 coding sequence is TGCGCCAGCAGCTTTCTAGCGGGGAGGACAGATACGCAGTATTTT. The chain links TRBV5-1 to TRBJ2-3; the match to TRBD2 covers 9 bases. The germline V gene encodes CDR1 SGHRS and CDR2 YFSETQ. The CDR3 has 15 amino acids. With V trimmed by 2 bases and J by 3 bases, 4 bases remained unmatched.

This clone occurred once. This CDR3 reads CASSSRGMNTEAFF. The CDR3 DNA reads as TGTGCCAGCAGTTCCAGGGGGATGAACACTGAAGCTTTCTTT. The gene calls are TRBV7-6 and TRBJ1-1, with 7 nucleotides matching TRBD1. CDR1 is SGHVS and CDR2 is FNYEAQ in the germline V gene. This CDR3 is 14 amino acids long. V gave up 6 bases and J gave up 0 bases; unmatched junction bases: 4.

A few counts support this clone. The V gene is TRBV9, the J gene TRBJ1-2; no clear D. The CDR3 runs 14 residues. CDR1 is SGDLS and CDR2 is YYNGEE in the germline V gene. With 0 bases removed from V and 8 bases from J, the gap between germline ends came to 14 bases. The CDR3 sequence is CASSVASSVGGYTF. CDR3 coding DNA: TGTGCCAGCAGCGTAGCAAGCTCCGTGGGCGGCTACACCTTC.

The V and J genes are TRBV7-8 and TRBJ1-1; tentative D call: TRBD1 (5 bases). Trimming removed 0 bases at V and 9 bases at J, with 14 bases between. The germline gives CDR1 SGHVS, CDR2 FQNEAQ. The CDR3 is 14 residues long. CDR3 sequence: CASSLAPGLYKAFF. The CDR3 DNA follows: TGTGCCAGCAGCTTAGCGCCAGGGCTCTATAAAGCTTTCTTT.

The chain employs TRBV7-9 and TRBJ1-2; a weak D match, TRBD1 (6 bases). The germline V gene encodes CDR1 SEHNR and CDR2 FQNEAQ (reference sequence). CDR3 size: 14 residues. The V end lost 4 bases, the J end lost 3 bases, and 12 bases lay between the germline ends. CDR3 amino acids: CASSSQGGYYGYTF. CDR3 nucleotides: TGTGCCAGCAGCTCACAGGGTGGATACTATGGCTACACCTTC.

The gene calls are TRBV2 and TRBJ2-1; 9 nucleotides match TRBD2. CDR1 is SNHLY and CDR2 is FYNNEI in the germline V gene. This CDR3 contains 15 residues. With 1 base clipped from V and 8 bases from J, the junction kept 6 bases outside the gene matches. Here the CDR3 DNA reads TGTGCCAGCAGTGAAGGGGCGGGGGGGCCTGATGAGCAGTTCTTC. This codes for CASSEGAGGPDEQFF.

The chain combines TRBV19 with TRBJ2-1, with a possible D match to TRBD1 (5 bases). Germline loops: CDR1 LNHDA, CDR2 SQIVND (reference sequence). V lost 4 bases and J lost 2, with 9 bases in between. This CDR3 has 14 amino acids. DNA of the CDR3: TGTGCCAGTAGTAGGGCAGGGACCTACAATGAGCAGTTCTTC. Translating gives CASSRAGTYNEQFF.

The chain employs TRBV10-3 and TRBJ2-2; 8 bases match TRBD2. V shed 10 bases and J 3 bases; nucleotides not matched to a gene: 7. Per the germline V gene, CDR1 is ENHRY and CDR2 is SYGVKD. CDR3 length equals 14 residues. The CDR3 spells CATGRREDTGELFF. CDR3 nucleotides: TGTGCCACAGGGCGGCGGGAGGACACCGGGGAGCTGTTTTTT.

This clone came up once. This chain uses TRBV7-2 with TRBJ2-1; 7 nucleotides line up with TRBD2. The V gene end was trimmed by 3 bases and the J gene end by 6 bases; junction bases not matched to a gene: 11. Germline values: CDR1 SGHTA, CDR2 FQGNSA. The CDR3 has 16 amino acids. Here the CDR3 DNA reads TGTGCCAGCAGCTTCCGGCAGCCGGGAGGTCCCAATGAGCAGTTCTTC. It is translated as CASSFRQPGGPNEQFF.

The CDR3 nucleotides are TGTGCCAGCAGCCCAGGGGCAGGGGCTAACTATGGCTACACCTTC. Its protein product is CASSPGAGANYGYTF. The chain links TRBV5-4 to TRBJ1-2, with D possibly matching TRBD1 (6 bases). This CDR3 spans 15 amino acids. Germline V gene lookup returns CDR1 SGHNT and CDR2 YYREEE (reference sequence). V was pared by 4 bases and J by 0 bases, with 13 bases between.

The V call is TRBV5-4, the J call TRBJ2-5, with TRBD1 matching over 7 bases. The J segment lost 5 bases and the V segment lost 2 bases, leaving 6 bases of the junction unmatched. The germline CDR1 and CDR2 sequences are SGHNT and YYREEE (reference sequence). This CDR3 region has 14 residues. The CDR3 DNA is TGTGCCAGCAGCTTAGGACAGGCTTGGGAGACCCAGTACTTC. It is translated as CASSLGQAWETQYF.

Written as DNA, the CDR3 is TGCGCCAGCAGCCACGACAGGGGTTCCTACAATGAGCAGTTCTTC. It codes for CASSHDRGSYNEQFF. This sequence joins TRBV5-1 and TRBJ2-1, with 8 positions matching TRBD1. The CDR3 is made up of 15 amino acids. CDR1 SGHRS and CDR2 YFSETQ come from the germline V gene. With V trimmed by 4 bases and J by 1 base, 4 bases remained unmatched.

This clone was counted a single time. The V call is TRBV7-8, the J call TRBJ2-7; 11 bases map to TRBD2. Trimming cost V 5 bases and J 5 bases; bases outside gene matches: 8. Germline V gene data show CDR1 as SGHVS and CDR2 as FQNEAQ. This CDR3 contains 15 residues. CDR3 sequence (DNA): TGTGCCAGCAGCCCGGGACTAGCGGCCCTCGACGAGCAGTACTTC. It is translated as CASSPGLAALDEQYF.

This clone was seen more than once but under ten times. The chain combines TRBV6-5 with TRBJ2-1, with TRBD2 identical over 8 bases. V dropped 4 bases and J dropped 5; count of bases not matched to a gene: 7. The CDR3 spans 15 residues. Germline V lookup: CDR1 MNHEY, CDR2 SVGAGI. Here the CDR3 DNA reads TGTGCCAGCAGTTCGGCGGGAGGTCGGGACAATGAGCAGTTCTTC. Amino acids: CASSSAGGRDNEQFF.

This chain links TRBV30 with TRBJ1-6; TRBD1 is a possible D gene (5 bases). The length of the CDR3 is 13 residues. Germline V lookup: CDR1 GTSNPN, CDR2 SVGIG (reference sequence). V was cut by 7 bases and J by 9 bases, with 16 bases left in between. The CDR3 DNA sequence: TGTGCCTCCCGCCTGGACATTGGTTCACCCCTCCACTTT. Amino acids: CASRLDIGSPLHF. Drawing the rest from reference TRBV30 and TRBJ1-6, the complete variable domain is SQTIHQWPATLVQPVGSPLSLECTVEGTSNPNLYWYRQAAGRGLQLLFYSVGIGQISSEVPQNLSASRPQDRQFILSSKKLLLSDSGFYLCASRLDIGSPLHFGNGTRLTVT.